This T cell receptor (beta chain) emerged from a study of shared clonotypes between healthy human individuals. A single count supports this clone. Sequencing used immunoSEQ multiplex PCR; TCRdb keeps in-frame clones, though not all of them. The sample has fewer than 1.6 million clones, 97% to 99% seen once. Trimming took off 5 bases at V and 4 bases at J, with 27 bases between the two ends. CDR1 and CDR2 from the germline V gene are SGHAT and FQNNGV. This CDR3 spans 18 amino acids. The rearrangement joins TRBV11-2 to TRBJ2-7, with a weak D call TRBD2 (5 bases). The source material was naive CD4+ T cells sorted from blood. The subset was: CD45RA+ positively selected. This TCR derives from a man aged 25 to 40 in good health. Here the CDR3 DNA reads TGTGCCAGCAGCGAGAAGATCGGAAAGGGTCCCGGAGGATACGAGCAGTACTTC. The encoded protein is CASSEKIGKGPGGYEQYF. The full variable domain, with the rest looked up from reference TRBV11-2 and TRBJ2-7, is EAGVAQSPRYKIIEKRQSVAFWCNPISGHATLYWYQQILGQGPKLLIQFQNNGVVDDSQLPKDRFSAERLKGVDSTLKIQPAKLEDSAVYLCASSEKIGKGPGGYEQYFGPGTRLTVT.